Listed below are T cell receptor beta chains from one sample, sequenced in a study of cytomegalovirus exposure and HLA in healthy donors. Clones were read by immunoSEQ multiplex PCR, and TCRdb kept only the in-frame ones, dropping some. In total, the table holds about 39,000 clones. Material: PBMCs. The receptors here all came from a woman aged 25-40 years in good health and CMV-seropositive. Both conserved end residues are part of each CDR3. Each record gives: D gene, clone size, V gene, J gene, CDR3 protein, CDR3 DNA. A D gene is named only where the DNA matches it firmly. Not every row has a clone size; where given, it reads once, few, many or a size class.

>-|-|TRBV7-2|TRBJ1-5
CASSLKWAGVQGNQPQHF
TGTGCCAGCAGCTTAAAGTGGGCAGGGGTGCAGGGCAATCAGCCCCAGCATTTT
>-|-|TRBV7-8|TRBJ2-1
CASSLIEGVGEQFF
TGTGCCAGCAGCTTAATAGAAGGGGTGGGTGAGCAGTTCTTC
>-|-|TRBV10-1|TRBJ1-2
CASSWTGDYGYTF
TGCGCCAGCAGTTGGACGGGGGACTATGGCTACACCTTC
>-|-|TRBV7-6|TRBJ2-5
CASSLGTGYQETQYF
TGTGCCAGCAGCTTAGGTACGGGGTACCAAGAGACCCAGTACTTC
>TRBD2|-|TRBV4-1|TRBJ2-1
CASRQQPPGGGIYNEQFF
TGCGCCAGCAGACAACAGCCCCCCGGCGGGGGAATATACAATGAGCAGTTCTTC
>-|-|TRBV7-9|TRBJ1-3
CASSSTPLAGNTIYF
TGTGCCAGCAGCTCAACTCCGCTCGCTGGAAACACCATATATTTT
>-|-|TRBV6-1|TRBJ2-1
CASSLQGTLEQFF
TGTGCCAGCAGTCTCCAGGGGACGCTCGAGCAGTTCTTC
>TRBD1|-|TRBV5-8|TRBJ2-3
CASSSRGQGTDTQYF
TGTGCCAGCAGCTCCAGGGGGCAGGGCACAGATACGCAGTATTTT
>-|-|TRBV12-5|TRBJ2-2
CASGPRGSGGTGELFF
TGTGCTAGTGGTCCCCGCGGGTCCGGCGGGACCGGGGAGCTGTTTTTT
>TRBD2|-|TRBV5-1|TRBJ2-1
CASSLGGGGVHNEQFF
TGCGCCAGCAGCTTGGGCGGGGGGGGAGTCCACAATGAGCAGTTCTTC
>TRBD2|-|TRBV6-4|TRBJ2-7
CASSDQLRTSGSPYEQYF
TGTGCCAGCAGTGACCAACTCCGAACTAGCGGGAGTCCCTACGAGCAGTACTTC
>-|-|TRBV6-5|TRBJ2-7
CASSRLPGSEQYF
TGTGCCAGCAGCCGTCTACCCGGGAGCGAGCAGTACTTC
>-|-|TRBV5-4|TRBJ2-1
CASSEDPSYNEQFF
TGTGCCAGCAGCGAGGATCCCTCCTACAATGAGCAGTTCTTC
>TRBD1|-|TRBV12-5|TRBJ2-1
CASGLPRDSLNYNEQFF
TGTGCTAGTGGTTTGCCCCGGGACAGTTTAAACTACAATGAGCAGTTCTTC
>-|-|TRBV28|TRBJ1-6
CASSLQGIGSPLHF
TGTGCCAGCAGTTTACAGGGTATCGGTTCACCCCTCCACTTT
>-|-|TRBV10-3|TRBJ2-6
CAISPRGGAGANVLTF
TGTGCCATCAGTCCGAGGGGGGGCGCTGGGGCCAACGTCCTGACTTTC
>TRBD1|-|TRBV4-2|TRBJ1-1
CASSQDPRQGMNTEAFF
TGTGCCAGCAGCCAAGACCCCCGACAGGGAATGAACACTGAAGCTTTCTTT
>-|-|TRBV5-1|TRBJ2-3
CASSLAPGSDTQYF
TGCGCCAGCAGCTTGGCTCCGGGGTCGGATACGCAGTATTTT
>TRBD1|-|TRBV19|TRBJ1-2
CASSGQGRGYTF
TGTGCCAGTAGCGGACAGGGGCGCGGCTACACCTTC
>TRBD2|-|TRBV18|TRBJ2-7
CASSPTSGGREQYF
TGTGCCAGCTCACCAACTAGCGGGGGCCGCGAGCAGTACTTC
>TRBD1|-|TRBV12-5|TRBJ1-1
CASGLMSGGAFTEAFF
TGTGCTAGTGGTTTGATGTCAGGGGGCGCATTTACTGAAGCTTTCTTT
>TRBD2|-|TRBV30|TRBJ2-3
CAWRGGGDTDTQYF
TGTGCCTGGAGGGGCGGGGGGGACACAGATACGCAGTATTTT
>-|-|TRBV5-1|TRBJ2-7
CASSRTSYEQYF
TGCGCCAGCAGTCGAACTAGCTACGAGCAGTACTTC
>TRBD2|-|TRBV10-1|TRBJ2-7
CASSDRLADTYEQYF
TGCGCCAGCAGTGATCGACTAGCGGATACCTACGAGCAGTACTTC
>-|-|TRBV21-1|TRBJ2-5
CASSRNLTSGGETQYF
TGTGCCAGCAGCAGAAACCTGACTAGCGGGGGTGAGACCCAGTACTTC
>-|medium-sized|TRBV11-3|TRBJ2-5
CASSPTLGAVQYF
TGTGCCAGCAGCCCCACCCTCGGTGCGGTCCAGTACTTC
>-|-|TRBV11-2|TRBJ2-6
CASSLDGLNSGANVLTF
TGTGCCAGCAGCTTAGACGGACTGAACTCTGGGGCCAACGTCCTGACTTTC
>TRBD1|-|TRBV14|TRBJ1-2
CASSPDRGRYGYTF
TGTGCCAGCAGCCCGGACAGGGGGCGATACGGCTACACCTTC
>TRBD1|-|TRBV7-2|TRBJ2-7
CASSSGQYEQYF
TGTGCCAGCAGCTCGGGACAGTACGAGCAGTACTTC
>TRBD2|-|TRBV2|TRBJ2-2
CASSGLAENTGELFF
TGTGCCAGCAGTGGACTAGCGGAGAACACCGGGGAGCTGTTTTTT
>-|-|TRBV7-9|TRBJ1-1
CASSFTDSTEAFF
TGTGCCAGCAGCTTCACAGACAGCACTGAAGCTTTCTTT
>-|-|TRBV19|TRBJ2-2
CASSIRGVETGELFF
TGTGCCAGTAGTATCCGGGGAGTAGAGACCGGGGAGCTGTTTTTT
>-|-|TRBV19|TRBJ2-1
CASRGGVNEQFF
TGTGCCAGCCGAGGGGGGGTCAATGAGCAGTTCTTC
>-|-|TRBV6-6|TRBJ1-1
CASSYPTGTEAFF
TGTGCCAGCAGTTACCCCACAGGGACTGAAGCTTTCTTT
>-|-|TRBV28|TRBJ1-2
CASSLYEGANYGYTF
TGCGCCAGCAGTTTATATGAGGGGGCTAACTATGGCTACACCTTC
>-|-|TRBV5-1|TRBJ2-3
CASRLPDSTDTQYF
TGCGCCAGCAGACTCCCGGACTCCACAGATACGCAGTATTTT
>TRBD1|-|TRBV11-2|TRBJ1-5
CASSPGQGSFQPQHF
TGTGCCAGCAGCCCGGGACAGGGGTCGTTTCAGCCCCAGCATTTT
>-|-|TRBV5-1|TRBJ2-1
CASSVGLNNEQFF
TGCGCCAGCAGCGTCGGACTGAACAATGAGCAGTTCTTC
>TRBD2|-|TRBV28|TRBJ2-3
CASSLAGGRLPGDTQYF
TGTGCCAGCAGTTTAGCGGGGGGGCGACTGCCGGGAGATACGCAGTATTTT
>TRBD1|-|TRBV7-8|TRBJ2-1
CASSLGTGENNEQFF
TGTGCCAGCAGCCTCGGGACAGGGGAAAACAATGAGCAGTTCTTC
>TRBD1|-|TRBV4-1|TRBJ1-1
CASSQGGGPGISNTEAFF
TGCGCCAGCAGCCAAGGAGGGGGCCCGGGGATATCGAACACTGAAGCTTTCTTT
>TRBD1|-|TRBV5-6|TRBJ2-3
CASSAAGGQGTDTQYF
TGTGCCAGCAGCGCCGCCGGGGGACAGGGCACAGATACGCAGTATTTT
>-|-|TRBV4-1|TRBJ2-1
CASNSGTHNEQFF
TGCGCCAGCAACTCCGGGACTCACAATGAGCAGTTCTTC
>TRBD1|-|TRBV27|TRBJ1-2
CASSLYPGAGGAGYAGYTF
TGTGCCAGCAGTTTATACCCCGGGGCAGGGGGCGCTGGGTATGCTGGCTACACCTTC
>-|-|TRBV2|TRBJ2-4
CASSGAVSGLNIQYF
TGTGCCAGCAGTGGCGCAGTCTCGGGGTTGAACATTCAGTACTTC
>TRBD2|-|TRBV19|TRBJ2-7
CASSMGSGGSYEQYF
TGTGCCAGTAGTATGGGTAGCGGGGGCTCCTACGAGCAGTACTTC
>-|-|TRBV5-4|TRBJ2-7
CASSLREFSYEQYF
TGTGCCAGCAGCTTGCGGGAATTCTCCTACGAGCAGTACTTC
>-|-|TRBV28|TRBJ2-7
CASSSGIGSYEQYF
TGTGCCAGCAGCTCCGGGATCGGGTCCTACGAGCAGTACTTC
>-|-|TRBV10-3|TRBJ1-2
CAISDREGYGYTF
TGTGCCATCAGTGATAGGGAGGGCTATGGCTACACCTTC
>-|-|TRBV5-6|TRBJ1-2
CASRVTGTSYGYTF
TGTGCCAGCAGGGTCACCGGGACTTCCTATGGCTACACCTTC
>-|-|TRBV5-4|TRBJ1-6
CASSSSSEPNDAALHF
TGTGCCAGCAGCTCATCGTCGGAGCCGAACGATGCGGCCCTCCACTTT
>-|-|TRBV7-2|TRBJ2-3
CASSSPVPTDTQYF
TGTGCCAGCAGCTCGCCGGTGCCCACAGATACGCAGTATTTT
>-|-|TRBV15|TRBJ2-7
CATSRDRTAYEQYF
TGTGCCACCAGCAGAGATCGGACAGCCTACGAGCAGTACTTC
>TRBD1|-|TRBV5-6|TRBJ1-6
CASSLGKGARSPLHF
TGTGCCAGCAGCTTGGGGAAGGGGGCAAGGTCACCCCTCCACTTT
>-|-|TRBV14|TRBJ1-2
CASSRRTARDNGYTF
TGTGCCAGCAGCCGACGGACAGCGAGAGATAATGGCTACACCTTC